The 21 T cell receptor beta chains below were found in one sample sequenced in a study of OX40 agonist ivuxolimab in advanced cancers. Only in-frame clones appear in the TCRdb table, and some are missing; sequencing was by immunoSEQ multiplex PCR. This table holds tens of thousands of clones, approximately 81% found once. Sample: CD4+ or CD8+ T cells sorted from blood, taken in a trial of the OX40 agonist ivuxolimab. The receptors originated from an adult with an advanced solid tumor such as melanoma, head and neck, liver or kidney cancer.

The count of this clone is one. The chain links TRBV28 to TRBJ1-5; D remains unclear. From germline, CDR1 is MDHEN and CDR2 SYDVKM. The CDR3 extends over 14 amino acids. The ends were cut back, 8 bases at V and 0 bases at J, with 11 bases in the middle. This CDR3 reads CASWSDYSNQPQHF. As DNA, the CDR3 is TGTGCCAGCTGGTCGGACTATAGCAATCAGCCCCAGCATTTT. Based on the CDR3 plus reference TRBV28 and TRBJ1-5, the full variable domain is DVKVTQSSRYLVKRTGEKVFLECVQDMDHENMFWYRQDPGLGLRLIYFSYDVKMKEKGDIPEGYSVSREKKERFSLILESASTNQTSMYLCASWSDYSNQPQHFGDGTRLSIL.

CDR3 DNA sequence: TGTGCCTGGAGTCACGGGAACACTGAAGCTTTCTTT. It codes for CAWSHGNTEAFF. The rearrangement joins TRBV30 to TRBJ1-1, with D hard to call. The V and J ends lost 2 bases and 1 base respectively, with 5 bases between them. CDR1 is GTSNPN and CDR2 is SVGIG in the germline V gene (reference sequence). The CDR3 consists of 12 residues.

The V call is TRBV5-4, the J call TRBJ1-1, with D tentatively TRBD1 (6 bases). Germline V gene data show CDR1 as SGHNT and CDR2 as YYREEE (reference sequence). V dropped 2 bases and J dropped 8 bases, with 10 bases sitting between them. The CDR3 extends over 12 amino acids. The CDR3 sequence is CASSLGTGEAFF. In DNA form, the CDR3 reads TGTGCCAGCAGCTTAGGAACAGGGGAAGCTTTCTTT.

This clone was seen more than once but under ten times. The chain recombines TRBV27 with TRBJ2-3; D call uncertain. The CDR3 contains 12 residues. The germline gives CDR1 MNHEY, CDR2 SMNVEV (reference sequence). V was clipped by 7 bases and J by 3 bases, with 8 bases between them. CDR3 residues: CASIGRTDTQYF. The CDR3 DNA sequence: TGTGCCAGCATCGGGCGGACAGATACGCAGTATTTT.

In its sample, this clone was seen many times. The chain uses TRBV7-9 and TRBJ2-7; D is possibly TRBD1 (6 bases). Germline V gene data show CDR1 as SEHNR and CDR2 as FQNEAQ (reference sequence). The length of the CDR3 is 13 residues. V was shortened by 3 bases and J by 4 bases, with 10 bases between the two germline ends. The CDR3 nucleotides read TGTGCCAGCAGCTTTACACAGGGATACGAGCAGTACTTC. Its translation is CASSFTQGYEQYF.

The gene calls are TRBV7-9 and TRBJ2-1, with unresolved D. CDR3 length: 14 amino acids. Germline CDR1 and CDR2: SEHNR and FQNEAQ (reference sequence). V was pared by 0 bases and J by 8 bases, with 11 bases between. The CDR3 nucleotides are TGTGCCAGCAGCTTAGCGCTTTGGCCCGATGAGCAGTTCTTC. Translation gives CASSLALWPDEQFF.

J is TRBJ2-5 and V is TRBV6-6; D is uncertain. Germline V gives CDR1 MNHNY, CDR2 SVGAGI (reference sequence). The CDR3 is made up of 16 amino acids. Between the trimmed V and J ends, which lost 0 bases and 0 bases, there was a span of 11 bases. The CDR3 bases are TGTGCCAGCAGTTACTCGGCTATCAGGTACCAAGAGACCCAGTACTTC. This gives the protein CASSYSAIRYQETQYF.

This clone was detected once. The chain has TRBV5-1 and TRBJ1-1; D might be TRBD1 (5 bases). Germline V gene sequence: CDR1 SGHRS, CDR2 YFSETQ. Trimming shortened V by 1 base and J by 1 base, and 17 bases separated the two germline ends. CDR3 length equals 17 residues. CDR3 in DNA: TGCGCCAGCAGCTTGTCATCGGGCGGGACGGCGAACACTGAAGCTTTCTTT. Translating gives CASSLSSGGTANTEAFF. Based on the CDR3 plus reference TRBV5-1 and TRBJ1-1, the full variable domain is KAGVTQTPRYLIKTRGQQVTLSCSPISGHRSVSWYQQTPGQGLQFLFEYFSETQRNKGNFPGRFSGRQFSNSRSEMNVSTLELGDSALYLCASSLSSGGTANTEAFFGQGTRLTVV.

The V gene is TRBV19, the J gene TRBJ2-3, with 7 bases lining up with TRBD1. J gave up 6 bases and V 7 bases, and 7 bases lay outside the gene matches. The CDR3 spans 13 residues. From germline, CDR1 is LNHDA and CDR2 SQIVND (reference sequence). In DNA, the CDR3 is TGTGCCAGTACCCACAGGGGTGGCGATACGCAGTATTTT. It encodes CASTHRGGDTQYF.

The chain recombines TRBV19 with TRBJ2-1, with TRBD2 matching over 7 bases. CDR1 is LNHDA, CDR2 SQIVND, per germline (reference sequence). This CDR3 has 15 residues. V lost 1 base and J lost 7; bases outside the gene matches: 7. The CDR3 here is CASSIAGGSGNEQFF. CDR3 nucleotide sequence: TGTGCCAGTAGTATAGCGGGAGGCTCGGGGAATGAGCAGTTCTTC.

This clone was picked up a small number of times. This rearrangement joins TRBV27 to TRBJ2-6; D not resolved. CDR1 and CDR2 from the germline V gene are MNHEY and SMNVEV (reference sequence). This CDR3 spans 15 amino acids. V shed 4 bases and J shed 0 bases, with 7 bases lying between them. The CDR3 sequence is CASSSSGSGANVLTF. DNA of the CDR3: TGTGCCAGCAGTTCTTCAGGCTCTGGGGCCAACGTCCTGACTTTC.

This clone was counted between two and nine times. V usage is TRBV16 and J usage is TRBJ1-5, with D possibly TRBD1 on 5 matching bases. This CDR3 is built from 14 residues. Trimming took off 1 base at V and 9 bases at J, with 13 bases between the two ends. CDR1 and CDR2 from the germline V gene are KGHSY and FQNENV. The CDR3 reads CASSQFRGQGPQHF. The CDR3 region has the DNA TGTGCCAGCAGCCAATTCCGAGGGCAGGGGCCCCAGCATTTT.

The CDR3 bases are TGTGCCTGGAGTGTGGGGGGGATCTATGGCTACACCTTC. Its translation: CAWSVGGIYGYTF. The J gene is TRBJ1-2, the V gene TRBV30; tentatively, D is TRBD1 (5 bases). Germline assignment: CDR1 GTSNPN and CDR2 SVGIG (reference sequence). The CDR3 loop spans 13 amino acids. V was shortened by 0 bases and J by 4 bases, with 9 bases between the two germline ends.

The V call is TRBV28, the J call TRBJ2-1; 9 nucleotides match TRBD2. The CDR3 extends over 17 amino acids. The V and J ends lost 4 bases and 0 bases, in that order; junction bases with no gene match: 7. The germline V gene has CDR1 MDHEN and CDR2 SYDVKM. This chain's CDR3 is CASSSGLAGSSYNEQFF. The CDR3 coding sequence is TGTGCCAGCAGTTCAGGCCTAGCGGGGAGCTCCTACAATGAGCAGTTCTTC.

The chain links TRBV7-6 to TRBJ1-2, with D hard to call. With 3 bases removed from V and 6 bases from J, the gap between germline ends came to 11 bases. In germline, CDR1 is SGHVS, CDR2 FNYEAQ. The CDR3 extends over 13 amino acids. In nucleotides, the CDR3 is TGTGCCAGCAGCTTTCTTCCCAGCGATGGCTACACCTTC. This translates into CASSFLPSDGYTF. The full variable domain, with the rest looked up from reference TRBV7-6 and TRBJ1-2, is GAGVSQSPRYKVTKRGQDVALRCDPISGHVSLYWYRQALGQGPEFLTYFNYEAQQDKSGLPNDRFSAERPEGSISTLTIQRTEQRDSAMYRCASSFLPSDGYTFGSGTRLTVV.

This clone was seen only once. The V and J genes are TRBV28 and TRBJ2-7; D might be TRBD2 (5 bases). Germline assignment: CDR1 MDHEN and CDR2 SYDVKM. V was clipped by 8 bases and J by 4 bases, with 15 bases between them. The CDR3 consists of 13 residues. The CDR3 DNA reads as TGTGCCAGCTCCATCGGACTGGCATACGAGCAGTACTTC. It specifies CASSIGLAYEQYF. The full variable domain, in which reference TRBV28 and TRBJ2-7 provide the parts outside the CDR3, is DVKVTQSSRYLVKRTGEKVFLECVQDMDHENMFWYRQDPGLGLRLIYFSYDVKMKEKGDIPEGYSVSREKKERFSLILESASTNQTSMYLCASSIGLAYEQYFGPGTRLTVT.

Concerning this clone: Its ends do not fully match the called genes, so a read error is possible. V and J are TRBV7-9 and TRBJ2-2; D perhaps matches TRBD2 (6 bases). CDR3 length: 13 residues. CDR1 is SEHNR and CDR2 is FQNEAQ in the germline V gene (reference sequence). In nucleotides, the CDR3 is TGTGCCAGCAGCTTAGCGCTTACCGGGGGGCTGTTTTTT. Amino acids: CASSLALTGGLFF.

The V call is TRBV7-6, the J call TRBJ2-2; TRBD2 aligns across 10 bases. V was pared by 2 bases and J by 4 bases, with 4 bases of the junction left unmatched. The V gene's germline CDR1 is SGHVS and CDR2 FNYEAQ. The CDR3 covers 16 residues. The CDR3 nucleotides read TGTGCCAGCAGCTTAAGCGGGGGGGCCGTCACCGGGGAGCTGTTTTTT. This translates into CASSLSGGAVTGELFF.

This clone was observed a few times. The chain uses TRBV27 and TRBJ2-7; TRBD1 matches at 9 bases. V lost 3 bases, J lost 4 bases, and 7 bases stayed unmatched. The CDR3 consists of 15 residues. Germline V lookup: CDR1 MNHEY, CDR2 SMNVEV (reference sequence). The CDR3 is CASSFSGQGKYEQYF. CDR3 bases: TGTGCCAGCAGTTTTTCGGGACAGGGAAAATACGAGCAGTACTTC.

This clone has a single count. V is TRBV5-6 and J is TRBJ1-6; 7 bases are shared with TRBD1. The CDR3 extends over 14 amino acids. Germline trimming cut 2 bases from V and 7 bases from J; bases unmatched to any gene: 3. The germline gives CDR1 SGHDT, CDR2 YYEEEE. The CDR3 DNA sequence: TGTGCCAGCAGCTTACAGGGGAGGAATTCACCCCTCCACTTT. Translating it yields CASSLQGRNSPLHF.

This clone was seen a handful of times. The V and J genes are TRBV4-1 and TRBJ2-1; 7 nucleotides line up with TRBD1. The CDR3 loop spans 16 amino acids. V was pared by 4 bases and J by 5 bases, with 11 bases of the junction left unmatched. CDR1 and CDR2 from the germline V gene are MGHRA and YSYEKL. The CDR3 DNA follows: TGCGCCAGCAGCCCAGTCTGGGACAGATCCAACAATGAGCAGTTCTTC. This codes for CASSPVWDRSNNEQFF.